Listed below are T cell receptor beta chains from one sample, sequenced in a study of regulatory and conventional T cells in RAG deficiency. Method: immunoSEQ multiplex PCR; TCRdb's copy keeps in-frame clones and lacks some. The table records 30,000 to 40,000 clones, roughly three quarters of them present only once. Separately, the same data were catalogued under a study of regulatory T cells.

Sample: CD4+ effector T cells sorted from blood. All receptors derive from a human donor in good health. Both conserved end residues are part of each CDR3. The D gene is left open where the match is weak. Rows give clone size only sometimes, using once, few, many, or a class for an expanded clone.

V gene,clone size,J gene,D gene,CDR3 protein,CDR3 DNA
TRBV7-8,-,TRBJ2-5,-,CASSLEGGRGIGTQYF,TGTGCCAGCAGCTTAGAAGGAGGCAGGGGAATCGGGACCCAGTACTTC
TRBV29-1,-,TRBJ2-1,-,CSTGTGYNEQFF,TGCAGCACAGGGACGGGTTACAATGAGCAGTTCTTC
TRBV6-5,few,TRBJ1-2,TRBD1,CASSYAGTGSNGYTF,TGTGCCAGCAGTTATGCCGGGACAGGGTCTAATGGCTACACCTTC
TRBV5-4,-,TRBJ1-2,TRBD1,CASSFPQGVTDGYTF,TGTGCCAGCAGCTTTCCTCAGGGGGTAACTGATGGCTACACCTTC
TRBV7-2,-,TRBJ2-7,-,CASRTSGTAPSYEQYF,TGTGCCAGCAGAACATCCGGGACGGCACCCTCCTACGAGCAGTACTTC
TRBV28,-,TRBJ1-4,-,CASSLGGRDEKLFF,TGTGCCAGCAGTTTAGGGGGGAGGGATGAAAAACTGTTTTTT
TRBV5-5,-,TRBJ2-7,-,CASSWLFGAETYEQYF,TGTGCCAGCAGCTGGCTCTTCGGGGCCGAGACCTACGAGCAGTACTTC
TRBV5-1,-,TRBJ1-2,-,CASSPRQDQSNYGYTF,TGCGCCAGCAGCCCTCGACAGGACCAGTCTAACTATGGCTACACCTTC
TRBV9,few,TRBJ1-5,-,CASSVEADSNQPQHF,TGTGCCAGCAGCGTAGAGGCAGATAGCAATCAGCCCCAGCATTTT
TRBV7-8,-,TRBJ1-1,-,CASSLVSGNTEAFF,TGTGCCAGCAGCTTAGTAAGCGGGAACACTGAAGCTTTCTTT
TRBV10-3,-,TRBJ1-5,-,CASSYVPNQPQHF,TGTGCCAGCAGTTATGTCCCAAATCAGCCCCAGCATTTT
TRBV18,-,TRBJ2-7,-,CASSPGGEQYF,TGTGCCAGCTCACCAGGGGGCGAGCAGTACTTC
TRBV30,few,TRBJ2-2,-,CAWNPTGELFF,TGTGCCTGGAACCCGACCGGGGAGCTGTTTTTT
TRBV5-4,-,TRBJ2-1,TRBD2,CASSLGLAGVNEQFF,TGTGCCAGCAGCCTCGGACTAGCGGGGGTCAATGAGCAGTTCTTC
TRBV13,-,TRBJ2-7,TRBD1,CASSLATGALSTYEQYF,TGTGCCAGCAGCTTAGCGACAGGGGCCCTTTCAACCTACGAGCAGTACTTC
TRBV5-6,-,TRBJ2-6,-,CASSKGQSAFSGANVLTF,TGTGCCAGCAGCAAAGGACAGTCAGCTTTCTCTGGGGCCAACGTCCTGACTTTC
TRBV7-8,-,TRBJ1-1,TRBD1,CASSSRTGANTEAFF,TGTGCCAGCAGCTCCAGGACAGGGGCGAACACTGAAGCTTTCTTT
TRBV5-1,-,TRBJ2-5,TRBD2,CASSLGQRGLQETQYF,TGCGCCAGCAGCTTGGGTCAGCGGGGGCTACAAGAGACCCAGTACTTC
TRBV7-3,-,TRBJ2-2,TRBD1,CASSWDRNTGELFF,TGTGCCAGCAGTTGGGACAGGAACACCGGGGAGCTGTTTTTT
TRBV2,-,TRBJ1-2,-,CASKLISGTYGYTF,TGTGCCAGCAAATTGATATCGGGAACCTATGGCTACACCTTC
TRBV7-3,once,TRBJ1-6,TRBD1,CASSAGQGYSPLHF,TGTGCCAGCAGCGCCGGACAGGGGTATTCACCCCTCCACTTT
TRBV7-9,-,TRBJ2-2,-,CASSLTQTGELFF,TGTGCCAGCAGCCTCACCCAGACCGGGGAGCTGTTTTTT
TRBV7-8,-,TRBJ1-1,-,CASSFAVQEAFF,TGTGCCAGCAGCTTCGCGGTACAGGAAGCTTTCTTT
TRBV6-6,once,TRBJ1-2,TRBD1,CASSYPGQGLDYGYTF,TGTGCCAGCAGTTATCCCGGACAGGGCCTTGACTATGGCTACACCTTC